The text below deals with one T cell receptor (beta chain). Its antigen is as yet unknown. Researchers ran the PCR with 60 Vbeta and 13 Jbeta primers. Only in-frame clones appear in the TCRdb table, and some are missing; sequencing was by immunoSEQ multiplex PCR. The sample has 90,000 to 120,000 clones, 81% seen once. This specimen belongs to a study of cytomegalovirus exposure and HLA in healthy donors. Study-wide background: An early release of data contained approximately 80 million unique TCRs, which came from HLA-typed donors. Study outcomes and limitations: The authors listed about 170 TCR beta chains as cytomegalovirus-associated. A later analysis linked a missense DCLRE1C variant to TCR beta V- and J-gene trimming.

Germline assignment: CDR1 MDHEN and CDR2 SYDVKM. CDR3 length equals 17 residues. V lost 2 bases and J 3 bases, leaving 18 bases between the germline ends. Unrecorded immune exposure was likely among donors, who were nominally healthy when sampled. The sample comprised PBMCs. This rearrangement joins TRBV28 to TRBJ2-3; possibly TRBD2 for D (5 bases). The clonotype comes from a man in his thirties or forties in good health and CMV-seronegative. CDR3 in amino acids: CASSLEGSGVRTDTQYF. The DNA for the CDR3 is TGTGCCAGCAGTTTAGAGGGCTCTGGGGTTCGAACAGATACGCAGTATTTT.